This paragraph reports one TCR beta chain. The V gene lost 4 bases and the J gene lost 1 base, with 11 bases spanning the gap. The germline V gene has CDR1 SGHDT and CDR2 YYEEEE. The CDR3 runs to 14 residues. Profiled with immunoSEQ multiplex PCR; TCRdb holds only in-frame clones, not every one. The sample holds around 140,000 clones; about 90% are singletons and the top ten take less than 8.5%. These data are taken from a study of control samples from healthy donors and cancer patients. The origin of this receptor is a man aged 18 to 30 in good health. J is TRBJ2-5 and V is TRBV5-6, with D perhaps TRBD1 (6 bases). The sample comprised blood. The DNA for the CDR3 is TGTGCCAGCAGCCCCGGGACACCCCAAGAGACCCAGTACTTC. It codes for CASSPGTPQETQYF.